These T cell receptor beta chains were read from a single sample in a study of control samples from healthy donors and cancer patients. Sequencing was performed with immunoSEQ multiplex PCR; in TCRdb, only in-frame clones are kept and a portion is missing. The sample contains approximately 94,000 clones, roughly 84% of which appear only once. Sequenced input: PBMCs. The receptors shown here come from a man aged 70-80 years with lung cancer. The CDR3 runs from the conserved cysteine through the conserved F or W. The D gene is left open where the match is weak. Size values are once, few and many counts, or a class for expanded clones, and some rows have none.

CDR3 length: 14; J gene: TRBJ2-1; clone size: -; D gene: TRBD2; V gene: TRBV6-4; CDR3 DNA: TGTGCCAGCAGTGCGATAGCGGGGTACAATGAGCAGTTCTTC; CDR3 protein: CASSAIAGYNEQFF
CDR3 length: 16; J gene: TRBJ2-7; clone size: once; D gene: -; V gene: TRBV28; CDR3 DNA: TGTGCCAGCAGTTCCCCCGGGCAGAAAGTCTCCTACGAGCAGTACTTC; CDR3 protein: CASSSPGQKVSYEQYF
CDR3 length: 15; J gene: TRBJ1-5; clone size: -; D gene: TRBD1; V gene: TRBV5-3; CDR3 DNA: TGTGCCAGAAGCTTGGATGGAGGGGGCCGTCGGCCCCAGCATTTT; CDR3 protein: CARSLDGGGRRPQHF
CDR3 length: 18; J gene: TRBJ1-6; clone size: -; D gene: -; V gene: TRBV19; CDR3 DNA: TGTGCCAGTAGTATAGCCCCCCAAGGGGCCACTGCTAATTCACCCCTCCACTTT; CDR3 protein: CASSIAPQGATANSPLHF
CDR3 length: 15; J gene: TRBJ2-6; clone size: -; D gene: -; V gene: TRBV19; CDR3 DNA: TGTGCCAGTAGTATTGGGGGGCCTGGGGCCAACGTCCTGACTTTC; CDR3 protein: CASSIGGPGANVLTF
CDR3 length: 18; J gene: TRBJ2-2; clone size: -; D gene: TRBD1; V gene: TRBV2; CDR3 DNA: TGTGCCAGCAGTGAAGATCGGACAGGGAAAAGTATCACCGGGGAGCTGTTTTTT; CDR3 protein: CASSEDRTGKSITGELFF
CDR3 length: 14; J gene: TRBJ1-1; clone size: -; D gene: -; V gene: TRBV29-1; CDR3 DNA: TGCAGCGTTGTTTTTCCCCCCACGAACACTGAAGCTTTCTTT; CDR3 protein: CSVVFPPTNTEAFF
CDR3 length: 15; J gene: TRBJ2-7; clone size: -; D gene: -; V gene: TRBV5-1; CDR3 DNA: TGCGCCAGCAGCTTGGTACCAGGGGAACCCTACGAGCAGTACTTC; CDR3 protein: CASSLVPGEPYEQYF
CDR3 length: 14; J gene: TRBJ2-2; clone size: -; D gene: TRBD2; V gene: TRBV5-1; CDR3 DNA: TGCGCCAGCAGCCTAGCGGGGGACACCGGGGAGCTGTTTTTT; CDR3 protein: CASSLAGDTGELFF
CDR3 length: 12; J gene: TRBJ2-7; clone size: -; D gene: -; V gene: TRBV6-5; CDR3 DNA: TGTGCCAGCAGTCCACAGGGTTACGAGCAGTACTTC; CDR3 protein: CASSPQGYEQYF
CDR3 length: 14; J gene: TRBJ2-7; clone size: -; D gene: -; V gene: TRBV19; CDR3 DNA: TGTGCCAGTAGTTTAGCACGGCGGGGCTCCGAGCAGTACTTC; CDR3 protein: CASSLARRGSEQYF
CDR3 length: 15; J gene: TRBJ2-3; clone size: -; D gene: -; V gene: TRBV6-5; CDR3 DNA: TGTGCCAGCTCACACGCCGGGGCCTCCCCAGATACGCAGTATTTT; CDR3 protein: CASSHAGASPDTQYF
CDR3 length: 15; J gene: TRBJ1-5; clone size: -; D gene: -; V gene: TRBV9; CDR3 DNA: TGTGCCAGCAGCCTCGGGGCAGGGGGCAATCAGCCCCAGCATTTT; CDR3 protein: CASSLGAGGNQPQHF
CDR3 length: 15; J gene: TRBJ2-3; clone size: once; D gene: -; V gene: TRBV6-5; CDR3 DNA: TGTGCCAGCAACAAACAGGGTACTAGCACAGATACGCAGTATTTT; CDR3 protein: CASNKQGTSTDTQYF
CDR3 length: 15; J gene: TRBJ2-4; clone size: -; D gene: TRBD2; V gene: TRBV11-1; CDR3 DNA: TGTGCCAGCAGCTCACTGGCGGGGGGGCCAAACATTCAGTACTTC; CDR3 protein: CASSSLAGGPNIQYF
CDR3 length: 15; J gene: TRBJ2-1; clone size: -; D gene: -; V gene: TRBV6-6; CDR3 DNA: TGTGCCAGCAGTTACTCACCACCCTCCTACAATGAGCAGTTCTTC; CDR3 protein: CASSYSPPSYNEQFF
CDR3 length: 17; J gene: TRBJ1-2; clone size: -; D gene: TRBD1; V gene: TRBV5-1; CDR3 DNA: TGCGCCAGCAGCTTGGCGAACCCCCGACAGGGGGACGGTGGCTACACCTTC; CDR3 protein: CASSLANPRQGDGGYTF
CDR3 length: 15; J gene: TRBJ2-1; clone size: -; D gene: -; V gene: TRBV24-1; CDR3 DNA: TGTGCCACCAGTGATTTAAACAGGGCCCCGAATGAGCAGTTCTTC; CDR3 protein: CATSDLNRAPNEQFF
CDR3 length: 15; J gene: TRBJ2-7; clone size: -; D gene: TRBD1; V gene: TRBV3-1/TRBV3-2; CDR3 DNA: TGTGCCAGCAGCGATTCGGGACAGGGCTCCTACGAGCAGTACTTC; CDR3 protein: CASSDSGQGSYEQYF
CDR3 length: 14; J gene: TRBJ2-7; clone size: -; D gene: -; V gene: TRBV10-2; CDR3 DNA: TGTGCCAGCAGTGAAGGGGCAGCCCTGGACGAGCAGTACTTC; CDR3 protein: CASSEGAALDEQYF
CDR3 length: 15; J gene: TRBJ2-1; clone size: -; D gene: -; V gene: TRBV9; CDR3 DNA: TGTGCCAGCAGCGTGAACTCTGTCTCCTACAATGAGCAGTTCTTC; CDR3 protein: CASSVNSVSYNEQFF
CDR3 length: 14; J gene: TRBJ2-1; clone size: -; D gene: TRBD1; V gene: TRBV18; CDR3 DNA: TGTGCCAGCTCGGTGGCAGGGGGCGCAGATGAGCAGTTCTTC; CDR3 protein: CASSVAGGADEQFF
CDR3 length: 12; J gene: TRBJ2-1; clone size: -; D gene: -; V gene: TRBV4-2; CDR3 DNA: TGTGCCAGCAGCCGAGTAAGGAATGAGCAGTTCTTC; CDR3 protein: CASSRVRNEQFF
CDR3 length: 15; J gene: TRBJ2-3; clone size: -; D gene: TRBD2; V gene: TRBV5-1; CDR3 DNA: TGCGCCAGCAGCTTGTGGGGACTAGATGCAGATACGCAGTATTTT; CDR3 protein: CASSLWGLDADTQYF
CDR3 length: 11; J gene: TRBJ1-1; clone size: -; D gene: -; V gene: TRBV29-1; CDR3 DNA: TGCAGCGCCGGTCGTGGTCCTGAAGCTTTCTTT; CDR3 protein: CSAGRGPEAFF
CDR3 length: 12; J gene: TRBJ2-1; clone size: -; D gene: -; V gene: TRBV15; CDR3 DNA: TGTGCCACCCTCGGGTCTTACAATGAGCAGTTCTTC; CDR3 protein: CATLGSYNEQFF
CDR3 length: 16; J gene: TRBJ2-7; clone size: -; D gene: TRBD2; V gene: TRBV9; CDR3 DNA: TGTGCCAGCAGCCTCGGACTAGCGGGGTATGTGTACGAGCAGTACTTC; CDR3 protein: CASSLGLAGYVYEQYF
CDR3 length: 15; J gene: TRBJ2-3; clone size: -; D gene: TRBD2; V gene: TRBV6-4; CDR3 DNA: TGTGCCAGCAGTGAAGGAGCGGGGGGCCGCGGAACGCAGTATTTT; CDR3 protein: CASSEGAGGRGTQYF
CDR3 length: 13; J gene: TRBJ2-7; clone size: -; D gene: TRBD2; V gene: TRBV7-9; CDR3 DNA: TGTGCCAGCAGCTTAGGAGCGGGGGCCGAGCAGTACTTC; CDR3 protein: CASSLGAGAEQYF